The clone carrying this T cell receptor (beta chain) was seen repeatedly, ten times or more. The sample belongs to a study of blood T cells in healthy people across ages. The overall study: Through template switching, about one barcoded beta molecule was captured per two T cells, as measured in model experiments.

CDR1 is LGHNA, CDR2 YSLEER, per germline. V dropped 0 bases and J dropped 0 bases, with 9 bases sitting between them. The CDR3 spans 16 residues. A second PCR of roughly 7 to 11 cycles used a sample-barcoded 5' primer and a J-beta primer mix. TCRdb recomputed calls from the 5' RACE reads with MiXCR, one row per CDR3 protein. There are 1.4 million or so distinct CDR3 sequences in the sample; 40% to 45% occur only once, and about 4% lies in the top ten. V is TRBV4-3 and J is TRBJ2-1; the D is unclear. Material for sequencing was blood. The source is a young woman in good health. CDR3 loop: CASSQDLIGSYNEQFF. The DNA for the CDR3 is TGCGCCAGCAGCCAAGATTTAATAGGCTCCTACAATGAGCAGTTCTTC.